The T cell receptor beta chain under discussion was sequenced for a study of radiotherapy plus CTLA-4 blockade in lung cancer. Findings and limits, study-wide: Peripheral blood showed expansion of tumor-derived TCR clones after radiotherapy and ipilimumab.

The assay was immunoSEQ multiplex PCR, and TCRdb's table has in-frame clones only and misses some. Here the sample spans approximately 78,000 clones, roughly 80% being singletons. By share of the sample, this clone is medium-sized. Its specificity is unknown. The germline V gene encodes CDR1 LGHNT and CDR2 FRNRAP. The trim removed 4 bases at V and 5 bases at J, leaving 7 bases unmatched. The CDR3 consists of 14 residues. This receptor was obtained from a human donor with non-small cell lung cancer who had a complete response to radiotherapy plus ipilimumab. The chain carries TRBV12-5 and TRBJ2-5, with 7 bases aligning to TRBD1. Sample: peripheral blood, taken from a patient treated with radiotherapy plus ipilimumab. In nucleotides, the CDR3 is TGTGCTAGTGGTTCGACCGGGACAGTGGAGACCCAGTACTTC. This encodes CASGSTGTVETQYF.